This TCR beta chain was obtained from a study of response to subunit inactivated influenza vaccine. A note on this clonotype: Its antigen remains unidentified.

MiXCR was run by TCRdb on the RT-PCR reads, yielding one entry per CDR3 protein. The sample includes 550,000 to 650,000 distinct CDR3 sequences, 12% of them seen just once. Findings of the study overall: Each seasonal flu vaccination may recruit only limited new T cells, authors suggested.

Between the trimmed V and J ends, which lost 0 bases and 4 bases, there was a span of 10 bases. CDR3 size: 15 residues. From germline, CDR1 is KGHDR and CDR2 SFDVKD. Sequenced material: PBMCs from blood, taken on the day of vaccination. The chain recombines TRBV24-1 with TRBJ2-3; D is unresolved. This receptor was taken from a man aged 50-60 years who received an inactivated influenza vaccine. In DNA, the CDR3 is TGTGCCACCAGTGATTTGCGATCGGGCCCAGATACGCAGTATTTT. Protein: CATSDLRSGPDTQYF.